This T cell receptor beta chain originates from a study of T cells in tumors and immune-related adverse events. Germline CDR1 MNHEY, CDR2 SVGAGI. V shed 4 bases, J shed 15 bases, and the junction held 10 bases outside the gene matches. The CDR3 extends over 12 amino acids. Generated by immunoSEQ multiplex PCR, the TCRdb table keeps only in-frame clones and is missing some. The sample holds about 11,000 clones, around 90% seen once. V is TRBV6-5 and J is TRBJ2-3, with 7 positions matching TRBD1. This TCR was sampled from a female donor with metastatic renal cell carcinoma. The sample here was lymph node tissue, taken from a patient treated with anti-PD-1 therapy. In nucleotides, the CDR3 is TGTGCCAGCAGTTCCGTGAGGGGGCTTCATTATTTT. It yields the protein CASSSVRGLHYF.